The 2 T cell receptor beta chains below all came from one sample that was sequenced in a study of blood T cell repertoires in COVID-19. This table comes from immunoSEQ multiplex PCR, and its TCRdb copy is limited to in-frame clones, with some not included. The data show roughly 350,000 clones, 85% seen once. The sample comprised peripheral blood. The source of these receptors is a woman aged 18-29 years with acute or convalescent COVID-19.

The rearrangement links TRBV7-3 to TRBJ1-2, with 7 bases identical to TRBD1. This CDR3 contains 15 residues. The germline V gene has CDR1 SGHTA and CDR2 FQGTGA. J gave up 8 bases and V 5 bases, and 14 bases lay outside the gene matches. The CDR3 loop reads CASSLMSRDRSGYTF. CDR3 coding DNA: TGTGCCAGCAGCCTGATGAGTAGGGACAGATCCGGCTACACCTTC.

This chain uses TRBV2 with TRBJ1-6; D is perhaps TRBD1 (5 bases). CDR1 is SNHLY, CDR2 FYNNEI, per germline. The V end was cut by 4 bases, the J end by 11 bases, with 15 bases between. This CDR3 has 14 residues. The CDR3 sequence: CASSGEAGRTPLHF. As DNA, the CDR3 is TGTGCCAGCAGTGGAGAGGCAGGGCGGACACCCCTCCACTTT. Together with reference TRBV2 and TRBJ1-6, the CDR3 gives the full variable domain: EPEVTQTPSHQVTQMGQEVILRCVPISNHLYFYWYRQILGQKVEFLVSFYNNEISEKSEIFDDQFSVERPDGSNFTLKIRSTKLEDSAMYFCASSGEAGRTPLHFGNGTRLTVT.